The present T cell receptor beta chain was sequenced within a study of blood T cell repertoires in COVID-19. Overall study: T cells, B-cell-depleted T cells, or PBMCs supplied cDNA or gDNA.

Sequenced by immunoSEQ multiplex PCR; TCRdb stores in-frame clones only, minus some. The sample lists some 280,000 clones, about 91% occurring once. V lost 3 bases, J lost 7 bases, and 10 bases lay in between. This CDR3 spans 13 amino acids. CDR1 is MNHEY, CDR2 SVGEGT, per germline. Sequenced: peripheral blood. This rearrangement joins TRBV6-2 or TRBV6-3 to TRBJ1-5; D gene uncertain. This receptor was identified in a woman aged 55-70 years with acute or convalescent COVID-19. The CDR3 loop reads CASSYGPGQPQHF. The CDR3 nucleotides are TGTGCCAGCAGTTATGGCCCCGGGCAGCCCCAGCATTTT.